Sequencing of this T cell receptor (beta chain) was carried out in a study of blood T cell repertoires in COVID-19. Study summary: The cDNA or gDNA used as material had been derived from T cells, B-cell-depleted T cells, or PBMCs.

Germline V gene lookup returns CDR1 SEHNR and CDR2 FQNEAQ (reference sequence). CDR3 length: 14 amino acids. Trimming shortened V by 5 bases and J by 8 bases, and 18 bases separated the two germline ends. In the source study's methods: Amplification from reference gene primers served as the basis for estimated nucleated cell counts. The repertoire was sequenced with immunoSEQ multiplex PCR; TCRdb's copy has only in-frame clones and lacks some. D and trimming come from the DNA, and the V and J calls and clone size come from that table. The sample holds about 140,000 clones, roughly 80% seen once. The sample was peripheral blood. The TCR originated in a woman aged 60 to 75 with acute or convalescent COVID-19. This sequence joins TRBV7-9 and TRBJ1-2, with D perhaps TRBD1 (6 bases). CDR3 bases: TGTGCCAGCAGCAGAGAGGTGGGGGCAACGGGCTACACCTTC. Translating it yields CASSREVGATGYTF.